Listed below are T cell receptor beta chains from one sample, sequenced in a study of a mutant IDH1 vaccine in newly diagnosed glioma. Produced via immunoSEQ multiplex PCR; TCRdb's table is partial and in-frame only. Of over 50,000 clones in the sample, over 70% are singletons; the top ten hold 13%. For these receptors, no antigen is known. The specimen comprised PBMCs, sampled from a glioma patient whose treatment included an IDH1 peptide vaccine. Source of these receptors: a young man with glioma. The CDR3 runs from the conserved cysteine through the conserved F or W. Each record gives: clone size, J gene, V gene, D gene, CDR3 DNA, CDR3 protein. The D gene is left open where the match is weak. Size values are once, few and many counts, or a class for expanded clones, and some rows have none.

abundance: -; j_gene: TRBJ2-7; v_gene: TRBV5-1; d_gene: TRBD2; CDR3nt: TGCGCCAGCAGCTTGGGCAGGACTAGCGGGGGGACCTCCTACGAGCAGTACTTC; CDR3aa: CASSLGRTSGGTSYEQYF
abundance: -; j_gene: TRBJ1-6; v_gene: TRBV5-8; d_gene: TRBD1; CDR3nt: TGTGCCAGCAGCTTCGGAGGGGGCGAATCACCCCTCCACTTT; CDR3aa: CASSFGGGESPLHF
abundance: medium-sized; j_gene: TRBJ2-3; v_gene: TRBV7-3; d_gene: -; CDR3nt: TGTGCCAGCAGTTCTGGGGGCACAGATACGCAGTATTTT; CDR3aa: CASSSGGTDTQYF
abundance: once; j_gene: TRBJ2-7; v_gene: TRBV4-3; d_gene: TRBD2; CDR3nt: TGCGCCAGCAGCCAAGATACCGCTATGGGCGGGGGGACCCACTACGAGCAGTACTTC; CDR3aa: CASSQDTAMGGGTHYEQYF
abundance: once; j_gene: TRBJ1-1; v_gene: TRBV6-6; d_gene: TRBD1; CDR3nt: TGTGCCAGCAGTTACCCAAGGGACAGGGTCGGCACTGAAGCTTTCTTT; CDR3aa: CASSYPRDRVGTEAFF
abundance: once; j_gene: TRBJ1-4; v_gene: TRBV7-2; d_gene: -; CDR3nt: TGTGCCAGCAGCAAAAATGAAAAACTGTTTTTT; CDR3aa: CASSKNEKLFF
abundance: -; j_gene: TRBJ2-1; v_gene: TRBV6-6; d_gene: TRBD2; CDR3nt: TGTGCCAGCAGCCCTTGGGCTAGCGGGGGGGCGGAGGAGCAGTTCTTC; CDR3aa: CASSPWASGGAEEQFF
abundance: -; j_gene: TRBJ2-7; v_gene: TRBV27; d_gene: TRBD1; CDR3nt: TGTGCCAGCAGTTGGGACAGCTCTGGGGGAGAGCAGTACTTC; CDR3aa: CASSWDSSGGEQYF
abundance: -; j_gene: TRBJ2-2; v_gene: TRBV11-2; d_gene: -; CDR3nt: TGTGCCAGCAGCTCGGGTGCCGGGGAGCTGTTTTTT; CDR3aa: CASSSGAGELFF
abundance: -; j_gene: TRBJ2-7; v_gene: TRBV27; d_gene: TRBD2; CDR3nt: TGTGCCAGCAGTTTACGTCCTAGCGGGTTGGAATACGAGCAGTACTTC; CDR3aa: CASSLRPSGLEYEQYF
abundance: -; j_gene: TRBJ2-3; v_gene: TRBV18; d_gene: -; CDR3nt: TGTGCCAGCTCACCAAAGGGGATTGCAGATACGCAGTATTTT; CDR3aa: CASSPKGIADTQYF
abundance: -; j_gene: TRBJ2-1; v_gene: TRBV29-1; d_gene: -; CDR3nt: TGCAGCTTATCCCTCACGGGGGACCTTCTAAACAATGAGCAGTTCTTC; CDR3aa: CSLSLTGDLLNNEQFF
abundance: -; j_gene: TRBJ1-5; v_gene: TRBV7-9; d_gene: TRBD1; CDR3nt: TGTGCCAGCAGCTTAGGGACAGGGAACCTTCAGCCCCAGCATTTT; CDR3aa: CASSLGTGNLQPQHF
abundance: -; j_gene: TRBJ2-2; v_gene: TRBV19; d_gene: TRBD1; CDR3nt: TGTGCCAGTAGTATAAGAGGGGGGACAGGGACCAACACCGGGGAGCTGTTTTTT; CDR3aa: CASSIRGGTGTNTGELFF
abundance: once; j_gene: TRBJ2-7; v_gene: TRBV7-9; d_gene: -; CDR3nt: TGTGCCAGCAGCTTAGGGGGGGACTACGAGCAGTACTTC; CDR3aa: CASSLGGDYEQYF
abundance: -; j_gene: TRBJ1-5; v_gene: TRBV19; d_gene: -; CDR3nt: TGTGCCAGTAGTGGGCCCGGGAGAGCTTCTCAGCCCCAGCATTTT; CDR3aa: CASSGPGRASQPQHF
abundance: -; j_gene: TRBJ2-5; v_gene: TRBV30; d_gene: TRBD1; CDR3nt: TGTGCCTGGCTAACAGGGGGATCGGGGGAGACCCAGTACTTC; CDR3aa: CAWLTGGSGETQYF
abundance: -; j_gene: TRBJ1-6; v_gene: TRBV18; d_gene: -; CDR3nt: TGTGCCAGCTCACGGCAGCCGACAGAATATAATTCACCCCTCCACTTT; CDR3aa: CASSRQPTEYNSPLHF
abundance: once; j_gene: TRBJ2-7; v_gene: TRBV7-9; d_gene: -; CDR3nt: TGTGCCAGCAGCCCGGGGGCTTACTACGAGCAGTACTTC; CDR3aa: CASSPGAYYEQYF
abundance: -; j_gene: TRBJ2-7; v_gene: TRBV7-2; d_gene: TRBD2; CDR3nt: TGTGCCAGCAGTCATAATCCCGGGACTAGCGGGTCCTACGAGCAGTACTTC; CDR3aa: CASSHNPGTSGSYEQYF
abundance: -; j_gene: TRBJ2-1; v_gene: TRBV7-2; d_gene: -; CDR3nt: TGTGCCAGCAGCTTAGCCAAAGAGCAGTTCTTC; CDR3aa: CASSLAKEQFF
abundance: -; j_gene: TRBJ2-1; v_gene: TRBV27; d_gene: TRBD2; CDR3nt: TGTGCCAGCAGTGTGACTAGCTCGTACAATGAGCAGTTCTTC; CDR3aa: CASSVTSSYNEQFF
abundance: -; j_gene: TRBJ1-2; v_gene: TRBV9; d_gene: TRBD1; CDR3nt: TGTGCCAGCAGCGCTGGACAGGGGGTAAACTATGGCTACACCTTC; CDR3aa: CASSAGQGVNYGYTF
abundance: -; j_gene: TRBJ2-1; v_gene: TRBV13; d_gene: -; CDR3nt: TGTGCCAGCAGCGCATACACAGTCGACAATGAGCAGTTCTTC; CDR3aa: CASSAYTVDNEQFF
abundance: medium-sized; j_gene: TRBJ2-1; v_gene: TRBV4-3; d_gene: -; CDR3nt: TGCGCCAGCAGCCAAGATGGGGACAATGAGCAGTTCTTC; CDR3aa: CASSQDGDNEQFF
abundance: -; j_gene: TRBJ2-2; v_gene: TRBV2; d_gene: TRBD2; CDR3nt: TGTGCCAGCTCACTAGCGGGGGGAGCTAACACCGGGGAGCTGTTTTTT; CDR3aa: CASSLAGGANTGELFF
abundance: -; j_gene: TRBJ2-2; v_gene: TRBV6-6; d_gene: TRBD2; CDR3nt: TGTGCCAGCAGTCTTTATAGCGGGGGGAACACCGGGGAGCTGTTTTTT; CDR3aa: CASSLYSGGNTGELFF
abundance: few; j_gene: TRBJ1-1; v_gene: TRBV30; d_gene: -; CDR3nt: TGTGCCTGGAGTGATAGGCGCACTGAAGCTTTCTTT; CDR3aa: CAWSDRRTEAFF
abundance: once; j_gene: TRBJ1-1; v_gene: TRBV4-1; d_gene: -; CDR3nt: TGCGCCAGCAGCCACGGACAGAAGACGAACACTGAAGCTTTCTTT; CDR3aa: CASSHGQKTNTEAFF
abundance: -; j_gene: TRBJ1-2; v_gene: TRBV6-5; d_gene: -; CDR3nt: TGTGCCAGCAGTTACTCTTTAGGAGCTAACTATGGCTACACCTTC; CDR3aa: CASSYSLGANYGYTF
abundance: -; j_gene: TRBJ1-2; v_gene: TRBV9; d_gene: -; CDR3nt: TGTGCCAGCAGCGAGGGGCCCATAGACGGGGACTACTATGGCTACACCTTC; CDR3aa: CASSEGPIDGDYYGYTF
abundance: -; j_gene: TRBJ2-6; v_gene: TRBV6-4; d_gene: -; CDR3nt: TGTGCCAGCAGTGATATAAACACTGGGGCCAACGTCCTGACTTTC; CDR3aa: CASSDINTGANVLTF
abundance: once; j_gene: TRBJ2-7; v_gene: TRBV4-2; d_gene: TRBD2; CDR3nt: TGTGCCACCTCAAGCGGGGCACAAGGGCGCCACGAGCAGTACTTC; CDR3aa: CATSSGAQGRHEQYF
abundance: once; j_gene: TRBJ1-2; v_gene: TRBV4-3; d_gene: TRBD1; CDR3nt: TGCGCCAGCAGCCAAGATGTGCCGGGACAGGGATTCGGCTACACCTTC; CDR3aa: CASSQDVPGQGFGYTF
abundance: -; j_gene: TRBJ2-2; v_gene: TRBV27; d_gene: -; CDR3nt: TGTGCCAGCAGTTTATCGAGGATCACCGGGGAGCTGTTTTTT; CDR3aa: CASSLSRITGELFF
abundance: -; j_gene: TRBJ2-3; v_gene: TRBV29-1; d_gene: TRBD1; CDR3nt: TGCAGCGTAGCGGGACAGGGGGTCGGTACGCAGTATTTT; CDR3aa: CSVAGQGVGTQYF
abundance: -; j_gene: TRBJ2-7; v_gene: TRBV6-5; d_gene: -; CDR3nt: TGTGCCAGTTCTTCCCGGGACCAAAGCTACGAGCAGTACTTC; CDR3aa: CASSSRDQSYEQYF
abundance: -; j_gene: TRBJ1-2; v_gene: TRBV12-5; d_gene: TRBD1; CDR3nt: TGTGCTAGTGGTATGGCACAGGGGGACGGCTATGGCTACACCTTC; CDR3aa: CASGMAQGDGYGYTF
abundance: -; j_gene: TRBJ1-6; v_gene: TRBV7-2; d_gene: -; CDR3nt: TGTGCCAGCAGCCATCTTCCCCGGGAACTACTTAGGGATCCCCTCCACTTT; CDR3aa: CASSHLPRELLRDPLHF
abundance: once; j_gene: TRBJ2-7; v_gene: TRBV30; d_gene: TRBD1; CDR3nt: TGTGCCTGGAGTTCAGGACAGGGGAAAGAGCAGTACTTC; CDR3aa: CAWSSGQGKEQYF
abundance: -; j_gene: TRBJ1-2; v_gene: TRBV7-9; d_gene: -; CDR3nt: TGTGCCAGCAGCTTAAGTCGGGATGGCTACACCTTC; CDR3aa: CASSLSRDGYTF
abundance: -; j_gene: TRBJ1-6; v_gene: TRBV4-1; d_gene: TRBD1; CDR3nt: TGCGCCAGCAGCCAAGTCGGGGTTTCAGACAGGGTAAATTCACCCCTCCACTTT; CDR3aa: CASSQVGVSDRVNSPLHF
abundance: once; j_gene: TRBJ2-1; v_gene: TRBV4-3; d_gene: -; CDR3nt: TGCGCCAGCAGCCCAGACTTCAAGGTGGTCCATGAGCAGTTCTTC; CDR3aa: CASSPDFKVVHEQFF
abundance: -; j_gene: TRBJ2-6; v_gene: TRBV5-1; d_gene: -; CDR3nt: TGCGCCAGCAAGCACAGATCTTCCGCTGGGGCCAACGTCCTGACTTTC; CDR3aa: CASKHRSSAGANVLTF
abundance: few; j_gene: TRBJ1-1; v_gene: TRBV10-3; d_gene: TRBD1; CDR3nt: TGTGCCATCAGTGAGGAACAGGGGAGGGGCACTGAAGCTTTCTTT; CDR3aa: CAISEEQGRGTEAFF